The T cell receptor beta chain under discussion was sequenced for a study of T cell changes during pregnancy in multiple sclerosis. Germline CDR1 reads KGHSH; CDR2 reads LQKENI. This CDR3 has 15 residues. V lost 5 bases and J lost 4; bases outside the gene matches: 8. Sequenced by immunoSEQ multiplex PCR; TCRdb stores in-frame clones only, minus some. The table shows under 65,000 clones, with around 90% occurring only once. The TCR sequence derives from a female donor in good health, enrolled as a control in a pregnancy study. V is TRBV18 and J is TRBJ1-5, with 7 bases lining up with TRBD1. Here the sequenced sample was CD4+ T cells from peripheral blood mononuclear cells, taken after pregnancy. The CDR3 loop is CASSEQGRGNQPQHF. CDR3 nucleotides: TGTGCCAGCTCAGAACAGGGGCGAGGTAATCAGCCCCAGCATTTT.